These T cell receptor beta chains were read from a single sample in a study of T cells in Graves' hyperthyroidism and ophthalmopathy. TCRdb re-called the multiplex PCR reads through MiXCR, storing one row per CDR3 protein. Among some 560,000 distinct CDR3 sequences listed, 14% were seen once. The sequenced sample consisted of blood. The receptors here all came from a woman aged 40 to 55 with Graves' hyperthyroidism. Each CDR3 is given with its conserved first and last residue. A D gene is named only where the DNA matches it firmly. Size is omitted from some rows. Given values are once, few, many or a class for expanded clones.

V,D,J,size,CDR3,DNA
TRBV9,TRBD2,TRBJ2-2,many,CATTRGGTSTGELFF,TGTGCCACAACCCGGGGGGGGACCAGCACCGGGGAGCTGTTTTTT
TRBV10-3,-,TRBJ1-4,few,CATMGPDSKLFF,TGTGCCACCATGGGACCAGACTCAAAACTGTTTTTT
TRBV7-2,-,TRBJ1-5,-,CASSYQDSQPQHF,TGTGCCAGCAGCTACCAGGACAGTCAGCCCCAGCATTTT
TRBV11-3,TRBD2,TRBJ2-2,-,CASSAASGNTGELFF,TGTGCCAGCTCAGCGGCTAGCGGAAACACCGGGGAGCTGTTTTTT
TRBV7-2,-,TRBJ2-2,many,CASSSSGIQTGELFF,TGTGCCAGCAGCTCCTCAGGAATCCAGACCGGGGAGCTGTTTTTT
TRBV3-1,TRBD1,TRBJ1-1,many,CASSGQGVTEAFF,TGTGCCAGCAGCGGTCAGGGGGTCACTGAAGCTTTCTTT
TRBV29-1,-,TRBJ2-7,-,CSVGGERPNEQYF,TGCAGCGTTGGAGGTGAGCGACCTAACGAGCAGTACTTC
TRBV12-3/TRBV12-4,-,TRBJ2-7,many,CASRKTVSYEQYF,TGTGCCAGTCGAAAGACAGTTTCCTACGAGCAGTACTTC
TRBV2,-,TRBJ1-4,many,CASSVRGAATNEKLFF,TGTGCCAGCAGTGTACGGGGTGCCGCAACTAATGAAAAACTGTTTTTT
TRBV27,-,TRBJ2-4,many,CASSPLAKNIQYF,TGTGCCAGCAGTCCCTTAGCCAAAAACATTCAGTACTTC
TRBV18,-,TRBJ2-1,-,CASSPPGGSNNEQFF,TGTGCCAGCTCACCACCGGGGGGCTCAAATAATGAGCAGTTCTTC
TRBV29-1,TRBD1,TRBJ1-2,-,CSVGAGQGGSYGYTF,TGCAGCGTCGGAGCCGGACAGGGTGGGAGCTATGGCTACACCTTC
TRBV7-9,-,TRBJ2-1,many,CASSPVGTGTSSYNEQFF,TGTGCCAGCAGCCCTGTGGGGACAGGGACTAGCTCCTACAATGAGCAGTTCTTC
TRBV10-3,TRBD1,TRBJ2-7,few,CAISESRGTVLSSYEQYF,TGTGCCATCAGTGAGTCGAGAGGGACAGTTCTTTCTTCCTACGAGCAGTACTTC
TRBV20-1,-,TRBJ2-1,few,CSATNRGGGDEQFF,TGCAGTGCTACGAACAGGGGAGGTGGAGATGAGCAGTTCTTC
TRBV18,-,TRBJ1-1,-,CASSPGSHTEAFF,TGTGCCAGCTCACCAGGATCCCACACTGAAGCTTTCTTT
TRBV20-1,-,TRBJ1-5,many,CSARSDRPNQPQHF,TGCAGTGCCAGATCGGACAGACCCAATCAGCCCCAGCATTTT
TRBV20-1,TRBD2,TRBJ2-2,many,CSAPPGGRNTGELFF,TGCAGTGCTCCGCCTGGCGGGAGGAACACCGGGGAGCTGTTTTTT
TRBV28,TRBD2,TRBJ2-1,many,CASSIRQGLAVLGNEQFF,TGTGCCAGCAGTATTCGACAGGGACTAGCGGTCCTGGGCAATGAGCAGTTCTTC
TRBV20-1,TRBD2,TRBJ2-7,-,CSARTTSGSNYEQYF,TGCAGTGCTAGAACCACTAGCGGGAGTAATTACGAGCAGTACTTC
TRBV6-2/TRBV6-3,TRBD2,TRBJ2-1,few,CASRPGLAVNEQFF,TGTGCCAGCAGACCGGGACTAGCGGTCAATGAGCAGTTCTTC
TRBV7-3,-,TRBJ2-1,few,CASSLFGQGNEQFF,TGTGCCAGCAGCTTATTTGGTCAGGGCAATGAGCAGTTCTTC
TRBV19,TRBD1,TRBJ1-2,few,CASSQGDVNYGYTF,TGTGCCAGTAGTCAGGGGGACGTTAACTATGGCTACACCTTC
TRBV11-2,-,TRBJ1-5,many,CASSLREGPNQPQHF,TGTGCCAGCAGCTTGCGAGAGGGGCCCAATCAGCCCCAGCATTTT
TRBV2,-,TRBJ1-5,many,CASSVDGLNQPQHF,TGTGCCAGCAGTGTGGACGGGCTCAATCAGCCCCAGCATTTT
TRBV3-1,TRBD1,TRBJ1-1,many,CASSQQFTGDTEAFF,TGTGCCAGCAGCCAGCAGTTTACAGGGGACACTGAAGCTTTCTTT
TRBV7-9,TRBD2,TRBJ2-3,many,CASSFDGTRKDTQYF,TGTGCCAGCAGCTTTGACGGGACTAGAAAGGATACGCAGTATTTT
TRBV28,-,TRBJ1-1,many,CASSTTGADTEAFF,TGTGCCAGCAGTACGACCGGGGCGGACACTGAAGCTTTCTTT
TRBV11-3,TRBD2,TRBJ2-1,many,CASSLVPAGSSSSYNEQFF,TGTGCCAGCAGCTTAGTTCCAGCGGGGTCCAGTAGCTCCTACAATGAGCAGTTCTTC
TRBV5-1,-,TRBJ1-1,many,CASSPGRDTEAFF,TGCGCCAGCAGCCCGGGAAGAGACACTGAAGCTTTCTTT
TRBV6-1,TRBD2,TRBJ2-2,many,CASSPRLAGGNTGELFF,TGTGCCAGCAGTCCGAGACTAGCGGGAGGGAACACCGGGGAGCTGTTTTTT
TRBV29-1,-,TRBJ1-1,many,CSVWDGFNTEAFF,TGCAGCGTTTGGGACGGCTTCAACACTGAAGCTTTCTTT
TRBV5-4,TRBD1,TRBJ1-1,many,CASSSLGAGQGYTEAFF,TGTGCCAGCAGCTCCCTGGGGGCGGGACAGGGATATACTGAAGCTTTCTTT
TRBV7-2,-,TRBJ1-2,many,CASSLEGTLGYTF,TGTGCCAGCAGCTTAGAGGGAACCCTTGGCTACACCTTC
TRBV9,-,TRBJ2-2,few,CASSVKLQNTGELFF,TGTGCCAGCAGCGTAAAGTTGCAGAACACCGGGGAGCTGTTTTTT
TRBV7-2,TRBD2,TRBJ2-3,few,CASSLKRGSSTDTQYF,TGTGCCAGCAGCTTAAAGCGGGGTTCTAGCACAGATACGCAGTATTTT
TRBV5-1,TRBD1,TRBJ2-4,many,CASSLEGQGPNIQYF,TGCGCCAGCAGCTTGGAGGGACAGGGGCCAAACATTCAGTACTTC
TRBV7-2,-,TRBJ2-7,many,CASSYRTVHEQYF,TGTGCCAGCAGCTACCGGACAGTCCACGAGCAGTACTTC
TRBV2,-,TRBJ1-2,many,CARDSSNYGYTF,TGTGCCAGAGACAGTTCTAACTATGGCTACACCTTC
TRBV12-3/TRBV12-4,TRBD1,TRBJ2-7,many,CASTIRQGGEQYF,TGTGCCAGCACCATCCGACAGGGGGGCGAGCAGTACTTC
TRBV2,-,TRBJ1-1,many,CASTDLRTTTHTEAFF,TGTGCCAGCACCGATCTTCGGACTACCACTCACACTGAAGCTTTCTTT
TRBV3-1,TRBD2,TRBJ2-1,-,CASSPSPGTSGRYEQFF,TGTGCCAGCAGCCCCTCCCCCGGGACTAGCGGGAGGTATGAGCAGTTCTTC
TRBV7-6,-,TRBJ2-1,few,CASSLVDAAYNEQFF,TGTGCCAGCAGCTTAGTTGACGCTGCCTACAATGAGCAGTTCTTC
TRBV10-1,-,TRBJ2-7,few,CANRTTTYEQYF,TGCGCCAACCGGACAACAACCTACGAGCAGTACTTC
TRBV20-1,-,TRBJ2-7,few,CSARDQVYEQYF,TGCAGTGCTAGAGATCAGGTGTACGAGCAGTACTTC
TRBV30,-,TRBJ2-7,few,CAWSVPRDGRYEQYF,TGTGCCTGGAGTGTTCCCCGGGACGGGCGATACGAGCAGTACTTC
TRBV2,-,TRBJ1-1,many,CASSEGYEAFF,TGTGCCAGCAGTGAGGGGTATGAAGCTTTCTTT
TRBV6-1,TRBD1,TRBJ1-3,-,CAGETGRTIYF,TGTGCCGGGGAGACAGGGCGAACCATATATTTT
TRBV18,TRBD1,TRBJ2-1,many,CASSPQGTGGHEQFF,TGTGCCAGCTCACCACAAGGGACAGGGGGACATGAGCAGTTCTTC
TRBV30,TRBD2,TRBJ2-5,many,CACLTGGVETQYF,TGTGCCTGTCTTACGGGGGGGGTAGAGACCCAGTACTTC
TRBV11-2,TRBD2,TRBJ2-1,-,CASSLEYSSGGSSYNEQFF,TGTGCCAGCAGCTTAGAATATTCTAGCGGGGGTAGCTCCTACAATGAGCAGTTCTTC